Presented here are 31 T cell receptor beta chains from one specimen sequenced in a study of CD8+ T cells in alopecia areata. RNA was isolated and reverse transcribed to cDNA, the sequencing template. Profiling relied on immunoSEQ multiplex PCR, and the TCRdb table lists in-frame clones only, not all of them. The sample shows about 34,000 clones, roughly 53% of them seen only once. The sample comprised NKG2D-high CD8+ T cells sorted from blood. The receptors originated from a human donor with alopecia areata.

V and J are TRBV27 and TRBJ1-2; 7 bases map to TRBD1. The CDR3 spans 13 residues. Germline CDR1 MNHEY, CDR2 SMNVEV (reference sequence). With V trimmed by 4 bases and J by 5 bases, 4 bases remained unmatched. Here the CDR3 reads CASSYGRGYGYTF. Written as DNA, the CDR3 is TGTGCCAGCAGTTACGGCAGGGGGTATGGCTACACCTTC.

CDR3 sequence (DNA): TGTGCCAGTAGCAGCGGGGGGGTCACAGATACGCAGTATTTT. It specifies CASSSGGVTDTQYF. The chain carries TRBV19 and TRBJ2-3; 10 nucleotides match TRBD2. J was trimmed by 2 bases and V by 6 bases; bases with no gene match: 2. Germline lookup yields CDR1 LNHDA and CDR2 SQIVND (reference sequence). CDR3 length: 14 residues.

The chain joins TRBV7-9 to TRBJ1-1; 7 bases are shared with TRBD1. CDR3 length: 15 residues. V trimming: 5 bases; J trimming: 5 bases; junction bases outside the gene matches: 11. From germline, CDR1 is SEHNR and CDR2 FQNEAQ (reference sequence). CDR3: CASSLQQGTGTEAFF. CDR3 in DNA: TGTGCCAGCAGCCTTCAACAGGGGACGGGGACTGAAGCTTTCTTT.

The genes are TRBV7-9 and TRBJ2-2, with 7 bases fitting TRBD2. Per the germline V gene, CDR1 is SEHNR and CDR2 is FQNEAQ (reference sequence). J was trimmed by 0 bases and V by 4 bases; bases with no gene match: 11. The CDR3 is 18 amino acids. This chain's CDR3 is CASSSGRDQPPNTGELFF. CDR3 in DNA: TGTGCCAGCAGCTCGGGGAGGGATCAGCCTCCGAACACCGGGGAGCTGTTTTTT.

Worth noting for this clone: Other nucleotide sequences in the sample specify the same CDR3. The chain couples TRBV7-2 to TRBJ2-1; 11 bases line up with TRBD2. Losses at the gene ends were 5 bases for V and 4 bases for J; bases not matched to a gene: 4. CDR3 length: 15 amino acids. Germline-derived CDR1 and CDR2 are SGHTA and FQGNSA. CDR3 region: CASSLTSGKYNEQFF. As DNA, the CDR3 is TGTGCCAGCAGCCTGACTAGCGGGAAGTACAATGAGCAGTTCTTC.

This sequence joins TRBV4-3 and TRBJ2-7; 7 nucleotides line up with TRBD2. Germline V CDR1 and CDR2: LGHNA, YSLEER. V gave up 1 base and J gave up 4 bases; unmatched junction bases: 4. CDR3 length: 14 amino acids. CDR3 nucleotide sequence: TGCGCCAGCAGCCAAGCGCAGGGAGGGTACGAGCAGTACTTC. This gives the protein CASSQAQGGYEQYF.

The V call is TRBV2, the J call TRBJ2-2; D unresolved. V shed 10 bases and J shed 4 bases, with 7 bases lying between them. The CDR3 consists of 11 residues. Germline CDR1 and CDR2: SNHLY and FYNNEI. CDR3 sequence (DNA): TGTGCCATCCTGACCACCGGGGAGCTGTTTTTT. It is translated as CAILTTGELFF.

V usage is TRBV7-2 and J usage is TRBJ2-2, with TRBD1 identical over 11 bases. Germline assignment: CDR1 SGHTA and CDR2 FQGNSA. Losses at the gene ends were 6 bases for V and 1 base for J; bases not matched to a gene: 7. This CDR3 is built from 17 residues. CDR3 bases: TGTGCCAGCAGGCCGGGACAGGGGGGCGTGAACACCGGGGAGCTGTTTTTT. Translated, it gives CASRPGQGGVNTGELFF.

A single count supports this clone. The chain couples TRBV5-1 to TRBJ2-7; 9 positions match TRBD1. The CDR3 contains 14 residues. Germline values: CDR1 SGHRS, CDR2 YFSETQ. With 3 bases clipped from V and 2 bases from J, the junction kept 3 bases outside the gene matches. In nucleotides, the CDR3 is TGCGCCAGCAGCTACGGGACAGGGACCTACGAGCAGTACTTC. It encodes CASSYGTGTYEQYF.

The chain uses TRBV28 and TRBJ2-1; D unclear. The CDR3 has 15 residues. V gave up 6 bases and J gave up 0 bases, with 12 bases separating them. CDR1 and CDR2 from the germline V gene are MDHEN and SYDVKM. The CDR3 spells CASRPFLSSYNEQFF. The CDR3 coding sequence is TGTGCCAGCAGACCTTTCTTGAGCTCCTACAATGAGCAGTTCTTC.

This clone showed up just once. The genes are TRBV25-1 and TRBJ2-2, with 9 bases that match TRBD1. In germline, CDR1 is MGHDK, CDR2 SYGVNS. The trim removed 4 bases at V and 2 bases at J, leaving 8 bases unmatched. The CDR3 covers 17 residues. CDR3 DNA sequence: TGTGCCAGCAGTGCCACATACAGGGGGCGCAACACCGGGGAGCTGTTTTTT. Translated, it gives CASSATYRGRNTGELFF.

CDR3 amino acids: CASSLGWGTGELFF. CDR3 DNA sequence: TGTGCCAGCAGTTTGGGGTGGGGAACCGGGGAGCTGTTTTTT. V and J are TRBV27 and TRBJ2-2; D call uncertain. Trimming pared 3 bases from V and 5 bases from J, leaving 10 bases between. The germline CDR1 and CDR2 sequences are MNHEY and SMNVEV (reference sequence). The length of the CDR3 is 14 residues.

The V gene is TRBV19, the J gene TRBJ1-1; D is possibly TRBD1 (6 bases). CDR3 length: 14 residues. Per the germline V gene, CDR1 is LNHDA and CDR2 is SQIVND (reference sequence). Deletions cut 3 bases from V and 4 bases from J, with 12 bases between. The CDR3 is CASSIGPGATEAFF. CDR3 nucleotide sequence: TGTGCCAGTAGTATTGGCCCAGGGGCCACTGAAGCTTTCTTT.

The sample holds a few counts of this clone. The CDR3 DNA follows: TGTGCCAGCAGGTTCGGGGTTACGAACACTGAAGCTTTCTTT. Residues: CASRFGVTNTEAFF. The rearrangement links TRBV2 to TRBJ1-1; D ambiguous. CDR3 length equals 14 residues. The V end lost 6 bases, the J end lost 1 base, and 12 bases lay between the germline ends. Germline lookup yields CDR1 SNHLY and CDR2 FYNNEI.

This rearrangement joins TRBV7-9 to TRBJ2-3; 11 bases are a match to TRBD2. V shed 4 bases, J shed 4 bases, and the junction held 4 bases outside the gene matches. Germline loops: CDR1 SEHNR, CDR2 FQNEAQ (reference sequence). The CDR3 contains 15 residues. The CDR3 protein is CASSSTSGAADTQYF. The CDR3, as DNA: TGTGCCAGCAGCTCGACTAGCGGGGCAGCAGATACGCAGTATTTT.

The J gene is TRBJ2-7, the V gene TRBV7-8; 11 bases line up with TRBD2. Trimming cost V 5 bases and J 4 bases; bases outside gene matches: 10. Per germline, CDR1 SGHVS and CDR2 FQNEAQ. This CDR3 has 16 residues. The CDR3 loop is CASSPQLAGARYEQYF. The CDR3 region has the DNA TGTGCCAGCAGCCCTCAACTAGCGGGAGCGCGGTACGAGCAGTACTTC.

This clone showed up just once. The rearrangement links TRBV27 to TRBJ2-2; D is ambiguous. V lost 1 base and J 2 bases, leaving 8 bases between the germline ends. In germline, CDR1 is MNHEY, CDR2 SMNVEV (reference sequence). The CDR3 is 15 amino acids. CDR3 coding DNA: TGTGCCAGCAGTTTATTCAGCTTTAACACCGGGGAGCTGTTTTTT. This codes for CASSLFSFNTGELFF.

The chain couples TRBV6-5 to TRBJ1-1; no firm D call. Trimming took off 2 bases at V and 3 bases at J, with 4 bases between the two ends. Germline CDR1 is MNHEY and CDR2 is SVGAGI. CDR3 length equals 12 residues. CDR3 loop: CASSYPDTEAFF. The CDR3 region has the DNA TGTGCCAGCAGTTACCCAGACACTGAAGCTTTCTTT.

This chain connects TRBV27 to TRBJ2-7; 10 bases match TRBD2. After removal of 3 bases from V and 3 bases from J, the junction contained 5 bases not matched to a gene. The CDR3 is made up of 15 amino acids. Germline CDR1 reads MNHEY; CDR2 reads SMNVEV (reference sequence). The CDR3 is CASSFQSSGSYEQYF. The DNA for the CDR3 is TGTGCCAGCAGTTTCCAATCTAGCGGGAGCTACGAGCAGTACTTC.

V and J are TRBV7-9 and TRBJ2-2; the D is unclear. Germline CDR1 and CDR2: SEHNR and FQNEAQ (reference sequence). V lost 6 bases and J lost 4, with 6 bases in between. The CDR3 runs 12 residues. The CDR3 DNA reads as TGTGCCAGCAGTCTAGGCACCGGGGAGCTGTTTTTT. Amino acid sequence: CASSLGTGELFF.

This chain links TRBV7-8 with TRBJ2-3, with D unclear. The germline V and J ends were trimmed by 1 base and 7 bases, with 15 bases remaining between them. Germline V gives CDR1 SGHVS, CDR2 FQNEAQ. The CDR3 extends over 15 amino acids. CDR3: CASSLGADLRNTQYF. Here the CDR3 DNA reads TGTGCCAGCAGCTTAGGGGCAGACCTCAGGAATACGCAGTATTTT. Full variable domain (rest looked up from reference TRBV7-8 and TRBJ2-3): GAGVSQSPRYKVAKRGQDVALRCDPISGHVSLFWYQQALGQGPEFLTYFQNEAQLDKSGLPSDRFFAERPEGSVSTLKIQRTQQEDSAVYLCASSLGADLRNTQYFGPGTRLTVL.

The rearrangement links TRBV7-8 to TRBJ2-3, with 11 bases matching TRBD2. V was clipped by 4 bases and J by 0 bases; unmatched bases: 9. The CDR3 covers 18 residues. CDR1 and CDR2 from the germline V gene are SGHVS and FQNEAQ. CDR3 DNA sequence: TGTGCCAGCAGCTCACCGGGACTAGCGGTGACTAGCACAGATACGCAGTATTTT. It codes for CASSSPGLAVTSTDTQYF.

This chain joins TRBV4-1 and TRBJ2-7; D possibly matches TRBD1 or TRBD2 (5 bases each). The length of the CDR3 is 14 residues. V gave up 4 bases and J gave up 3 bases, with 13 bases separating them. Looked up from germline, CDR1 is MGHRA and CDR2 is YSYEKL. Here the CDR3 DNA reads TGCGCCAGCAGCCGAACGGGACGGATCTACGAGCAGTACTTC. Its translation: CASSRTGRIYEQYF.

The chain carries TRBV9 and TRBJ2-5; D possibly uses TRBD1 or TRBD2 (5 bases each). Trimming pared 3 bases from V and 11 bases from J, leaving 17 bases between. Germline CDR1 and CDR2: SGDLS and YYNGEE. This CDR3 contains 13 residues. CDR3 nucleotides: TGTGCCAGCAGCGCCGGAGCGGAAGGGGAGCAGTACTTC. Translated: CASSAGAEGEQYF.

The CDR3 loop is CASSGELSGRGEQYF. The CDR3 region has the DNA TGTGCCAGCAGTGGAGAACTTAGCGGGAGGGGCGAGCAGTACTTC. This chain uses TRBV2 with TRBJ2-7, with 11 bases fitting TRBD2. Germline assignment: CDR1 SNHLY and CDR2 FYNNEI. This CDR3 is built from 15 residues. The V segment lost 4 bases and the J segment 6 bases; nucleotides outside the gene matches: 8.

The chain carries TRBV25-1 and TRBJ1-6; TRBD1 agrees at 9 bases. The CDR3 runs to 14 residues. The trim removed 5 bases at V and 10 bases at J, leaving 6 bases unmatched. The germline CDR1 and CDR2 sequences are MGHDK and SYGVNS. For the CDR3, the DNA is TGTGCCAGCAGTTGGGACAGGGATTTATCACCCCTCCACTTT. Translating gives CASSWDRDLSPLHF.

V usage is TRBV9 and J usage is TRBJ1-1; 9 bases fit TRBD1. V was clipped by 4 bases and J by 1 base; unmatched bases: 5. Germline-derived CDR1 and CDR2 are SGDLS and YYNGEE. The CDR3 totals 15 residues. The CDR3 protein is CASSSGTGPNTEAFF. The CDR3 nucleotides are TGTGCCAGCAGCTCCGGGACAGGGCCGAACACTGAAGCTTTCTTT.

The chain uses TRBV4-1 and TRBJ2-1, with D possibly TRBD2 on 6 matching bases. This CDR3 region has 15 residues. CDR1 MGHRA and CDR2 YSYEKL come from the germline V gene. V was shortened by 1 base and J by 3 bases, with 10 bases between the two germline ends. The CDR3 DNA sequence: TGCGCCAGCAGCCAAGCCCCCGGGAGCTACAATGAGCAGTTCTTC. Its protein is CASSQAPGSYNEQFF.

The J gene is TRBJ1-2, the V gene TRBV14, with 7 bases lining up with TRBD1. The V segment lost 3 bases and the J segment 2 bases; nucleotides outside the gene matches: 3. The length of the CDR3 is 14 residues. The germline CDR1 and CDR2 sequences are SGHDN and FVKESK. DNA of the CDR3: TGTGCCAGCAGCCAGGGGACAGCGAACTATGGCTACACCTTC. This encodes CASSQGTANYGYTF. The entire variable domain, with the rest obtained from reference TRBV14 and TRBJ1-2, is as follows: EAGVTQFPSHSVIEKGQTVTLRCDPISGHDNLYWYRRVMGKEIKFLLHFVKESKQDESGMPNNRFLAERTGGTYSTLKVQPAELEDSGVYFCASSQGTANYGYTFGSGTRLTVV.

This clone appeared a few times. The chain recombines TRBV4-3 with TRBJ2-2; D is ambiguous. The CDR3 spans 13 residues. Germline V CDR1 and CDR2: LGHNA, YSLEER. V was shortened by 0 bases and J by 10 bases, with 9 bases between the two germline ends. CDR3 in DNA: TGCGCCAGCAGCCAAGATTCTGATGAGGAGCTGTTTTTT. Translating it yields CASSQDSDEELFF.

The CDR3 sequence: CASSHTGQVSYEQYF. For the CDR3, the DNA is TGTGCCAGCAGCCACACGGGACAGGTTTCCTACGAGCAGTACTTC. V usage is TRBV4-2 and J usage is TRBJ2-7; 8 nucleotides match TRBD1. The germline CDR1 and CDR2 sequences are LGHNA and YNFKEQ. The V segment lost 3 bases and the J segment 1 base; nucleotides outside the gene matches: 5. This CDR3 comprises 15 residues.